This passage covers 5 T cell receptor beta chains from one sample sequenced in a study of blood T cell repertoires in COVID-19. Clones were read by immunoSEQ multiplex PCR, and TCRdb kept only the in-frame ones, dropping some. The repertoire has 200,000 to 250,000 clones, approximately 87% of them found once; the top ten carry about 6.2%. Sequences were obtained from peripheral blood. The receptors here all came from a man in his sixties who had recovered from COVID-19.

The rearrangement uses TRBV25-1 and TRBJ2-5; a possible D gene is TRBD2 (5 bases). V gave up 1 base and J gave up 2 bases, with 11 bases separating them. CDR3 size: 15 residues. Germline V gene lookup returns CDR1 MGHDK and CDR2 SYGVNS. CDR3 amino acids: CASSEWVGEQETQYF. CDR3 DNA: TGTGCCAGCAGTGAATGGGTCGGGGAACAAGAGACCCAGTACTTC.

The rearrangement uses TRBV4-2 and TRBJ2-5; D not certain. V shed 0 bases and J shed 5 bases, with 19 bases lying between them. CDR1 is LGHNA, CDR2 YNFKEQ, per germline. The CDR3 covers 17 residues. For the CDR3, the DNA is TGTGCCAGCAGCCAAGATCTTTTTTCATTTACGGGTGAGACCCAGTACTTC. It codes for CASSQDLFSFTGETQYF.

The chain links TRBV18 to TRBJ2-2; D may be TRBD1 (6 bases). The CDR3 totals 16 residues. Germline assignment: CDR1 KGHSH and CDR2 LQKENI. Trimming cost V 3 bases and J 6 bases, with 17 bases left between them. The CDR3 here is CASSPRTGTGSGELFF. DNA of the CDR3: TGTGCCAGCTCACCCAGGACGGGTACAGGGTCCGGGGAGCTGTTTTTT.

This chain links TRBV5-1 with TRBJ2-2; TRBD2 matches at 7 bases. The CDR3 extends over 16 amino acids. Germline V gene data show CDR1 as SGHRS and CDR2 as YFSETQ. Trimming at V came to 4 bases and at J to 6 bases, leaving 12 bases not matched to a gene. The CDR3 protein is CASSIGLVLRSGELFF. The CDR3 DNA follows: TGCGCCAGCAGCATTGGACTAGTTCTACGTTCCGGGGAGCTGTTTTTT.

The J gene is TRBJ2-2, the V gene TRBV6-2 or TRBV6-3; 9 nucleotides agree with TRBD2. CDR3 length: 15 amino acids. The trim removed 4 bases at V and 6 bases at J, leaving 6 bases unmatched. Germline values: CDR1 MNHEY, CDR2 SVGEGT. The CDR3 reads CASSSWRGGPGELFF. The CDR3 nucleotides read TGTGCCAGCAGTTCTTGGCGGGGGGGCCCCGGGGAGCTGTTTTTT.